One T cell receptor beta chain is described in this entry. The V gene's germline CDR1 is MNHEY and CDR2 SVGEGT. With 4 bases removed from V and 9 bases from J, the gap between germline ends came to 10 bases. This CDR3 comprises 12 residues. Individuals drawn from about 26 US areas were roughly 18 to 89 years old. These data originate in a study of blood T cell repertoires in COVID-19. Whole-study context: Sources were T cells, B-cell-depleted T cells, or PBMCs; the material itself was cDNA or gDNA.

The protocol was immunoSEQ multiplex PCR, while the TCRdb copy is restricted to in-frame clones and leaves out a portion. This table has 150,000 to 200,000 clones, 79% appearing once. Sequencing was performed on PBMCs or T cells enriched from blood (not recorded which). The TCR sequence derives from a woman in her seventies in a cohort exposed to, infected with or recovered from COVID-19 (not recorded which). The chain joins TRBV6-2 or TRBV6-3 to TRBJ2-1, with no clear D. The CDR3 DNA follows: TGTGCCAGCAGTTCCCAGACGGGTGAGCAGTTCTTC. Translating gives CASSSQTGEQFF.